The 27 T cell receptor beta chains listed next were all sequenced from one sample in a study of T cell changes during pregnancy in multiple sclerosis. This table comes from immunoSEQ multiplex PCR, and its TCRdb copy is limited to in-frame clones, with some not included. Of under 85,000 clones listed, roughly 90% are singletons. Sample: peripheral blood, taken after pregnancy. These receptors were collected from a female donor in good health, enrolled as a control in a pregnancy study.

The chain couples TRBV7-6 to TRBJ2-7; the D gene is possibly TRBD2 (5 bases). The CDR3 spans 14 residues. CDR1 and CDR2 from the germline V gene are SGHVS and FNYEAQ. V lost 1 base to trimming and J lost 3 bases, with 10 bases between them. The chain's CDR3 is CASSLGGIDYEQYF. The DNA for the CDR3 is TGTGCCAGCAGCTTAGGAGGGATAGACTACGAGCAGTACTTC.

This chain uses TRBV6-5 with TRBJ2-1; TRBD2 matches 12 bases. This CDR3 has 16 residues. J was trimmed by 2 bases and V by 4 bases; bases with no gene match: 3. CDR1 is MNHEY and CDR2 is SVGAGI in the germline V gene. The CDR3 DNA reads TGTGCCAGCAGTTGGACTAGCGGGGTTGCCTACAATGAGCAGTTCTTC. This translates into CASSWTSGVAYNEQFF.

This clone was counted between two and nine times. The chain links TRBV30 to TRBJ1-5; D is undetermined. Looked up from germline, CDR1 is GTSNPN and CDR2 is SVGIG (reference sequence). Trimming left V 0 bases short and J 2 bases short, with 14 bases between. The CDR3 is 16 amino acids. As DNA, the CDR3 is TGTGCCTGGAGTGTAGGGTCAGCGGCGGGCAATCAGCCCCAGCATTTT. Residues: CAWSVGSAAGNQPQHF.

The V and J genes are TRBV30 and TRBJ1-2; TRBD1 matches at 9 bases. The V gene end was trimmed by 1 base and the J gene end by 3 bases; junction bases not matched to a gene: 3. CDR1 GTSNPN and CDR2 SVGIG come from the germline V gene (reference sequence). This CDR3 region has 14 residues. CDR3 bases: TGTGCCTGGAGTGCACAGGGGGCCTACTATGGCTACACCTTC. It yields the protein CAWSAQGAYYGYTF.

This chain connects TRBV10-3 to TRBJ2-3; 9 bases match TRBD1. V shed 11 bases and J 4 bases; nucleotides not matched to a gene: 13. In germline, CDR1 is ENHRY, CDR2 SYGVKD. The CDR3 runs to 15 residues. CDR3 coding DNA: TGTGCCGGGGGAAGGGGACAGGGACCTCCAGATACGCAGTATTTT. As protein: CAGGRGQGPPDTQYF.

This clone was detected ten times or more. The chain carries TRBV27 and TRBJ2-7, with a tentative D call TRBD1 (5 bases). The germline V gene encodes CDR1 MNHEY and CDR2 SMNVEV (reference sequence). V lost 8 bases to trimming and J lost 0 bases, with 8 bases between them. The CDR3 spans 12 residues. The CDR3 is CASQGSSYEQYF. The DNA of the CDR3 is TGTGCCAGCCAGGGTTCCTCCTACGAGCAGTACTTC.

Only one count was recorded for this clone. CDR3 amino acids: CASYDRGLRTGELFF. In nucleotides, the CDR3 is TGTGCCAGCTATGACAGGGGGCTGAGGACCGGGGAGCTGTTTTTT. V and J are TRBV6-1 and TRBJ2-2; TRBD1 aligns across 10 bases. The CDR3 loop spans 15 amino acids. The germline V gene encodes CDR1 MNHNS and CDR2 SASEGT. With V trimmed by 8 bases and J by 5 bases, 8 bases remained unmatched.

The chain uses TRBV7-2 and TRBJ2-1; tentatively, D is TRBD2 (5 bases). The CDR3 covers 15 residues. V dropped 5 bases and J dropped 0 bases, with 11 bases sitting between them. CDR1 and CDR2 (germline): SGHTA, FQGNSA. The CDR3 loop is CASSPDSSSYNEQFF. CDR3 nucleotides: TGTGCCAGCAGCCCGGACTCGAGCTCCTACAATGAGCAGTTCTTC.

This chain links TRBV15 with TRBJ1-5, with no clear D. CDR1 is LNHNV, CDR2 YYDKDF, per germline (reference sequence). CDR3 length: 15 amino acids. Trimming took 1 base from V and 0 from J, leaving 7 bases between them. The CDR3 loop reads CATSRGPLSNQPQHF. Written as DNA, the CDR3 is TGTGCCACCAGCAGAGGGCCTCTTAGCAATCAGCCCCAGCATTTT.

The CDR3: CASSHKGAGGPYNEQFF. CDR3 nucleotides: TGTGCCAGCAGCCACAAAGGAGCGGGGGGGCCCTACAATGAGCAGTTCTTC. V is TRBV14 and J is TRBJ2-1, with 10 nucleotides matching TRBD2. J gave up 2 bases and V 3 bases, and 7 bases lay outside the gene matches. This CDR3 spans 17 amino acids. CDR1 is SGHDN, CDR2 FVKESK, per germline.

The chain has TRBV19 and TRBJ2-7, with D tentatively TRBD1 (5 bases). V lost 5 bases and J lost 2, with 7 bases in between. The CDR3 contains 12 residues. Per the germline V gene, CDR1 is LNHDA and CDR2 is SQIVND (reference sequence). DNA for the CDR3: TGTGCCAGTAGTTCGACAGCCTACGAGCAGTACTTC. Translation: CASSSTAYEQYF.

This clone was observed a single time. The chain employs TRBV5-4 and TRBJ1-2; a possible D gene is TRBD1 (6 bases). The CDR3 consists of 13 residues. Trimming pared 3 bases from V and 7 bases from J, leaving 13 bases between. Germline lookup yields CDR1 SGHNT and CDR2 YYREEE (reference sequence). CDR3 region: CASSSGGALGYTF. CDR3 DNA: TGTGCCAGCAGCTCGGGGGGGGCGCTTGGCTACACCTTC. Complete variable domain (other parts from reference TRBV5-4 and TRBJ1-2): ETGVTQSPTHLIKTRGQQVTLRCSSQSGHNTVSWYQQALGQGPQFIFQYYREEENGRGNFPPRFSGLQFPNYSSELNVNALELDDSALYLCASSSGGALGYTFGSGTRLTVV.

The J gene is TRBJ2-7, the V gene TRBV15, with 8 bases identical to TRBD1. The CDR3 has 14 amino acids. J gave up 1 base and V 5 bases, and 4 bases lay outside the gene matches. The germline V gene has CDR1 LNHNV and CDR2 YYDKDF (reference sequence). DNA for the CDR3: TGTGCCACCAGCGGGGACAGGCTTTCCTACGAGCAGTACTTC. Translation: CATSGDRLSYEQYF.

The chain combines TRBV11-2 with TRBJ1-3; D possibly corresponds to TRBD1 (6 bases). Germline V lookup: CDR1 SGHAT, CDR2 FQNNGV. V shed 2 bases and J shed 4 bases, with 9 bases lying between them. This CDR3 comprises 14 residues. The CDR3 here is CASSLRGTGNTIYF. In DNA, the CDR3 is TGTGCCAGCAGCTTAAGGGGGACGGGAAACACCATATATTTT.

As to this clone: Its ends do not fully match the called genes, so a read error is possible. The chain is built from TRBV7-7 and TRBJ2-3; unclear D gene. The CDR3 has 15 residues. In germline, CDR1 is SSHAT, CDR2 FNYEAQ (reference sequence). The CDR3 is CASSLTPTSTDTQYF. The CDR3 region has the DNA TGTGCTAGCAGCTTAACGCCAACTAGCACAGATACGCAGTATTTT.

The rearrangement links TRBV7-9 to TRBJ1-1, with D possibly matching TRBD1 (6 bases). Germline CDR1 and CDR2: SEHNR and FQNEAQ (reference sequence). The CDR3 length is 13 residues. Trimming removed 6 bases from V and 6 bases from J, with 14 bases in between. The CDR3 loop reads CASRPGTKAEAFF. CDR3 nucleotides: TGTGCCAGCAGACCCGGGACAAAGGCTGAAGCTTTCTTT. Complete variable domain (other parts from reference TRBV7-9 and TRBJ1-1): DTGVSQNPRHKITKRGQNVTFRCDPISEHNRLYWYRQTLGQGPEFLTYFQNEAQLEKSRLLSDRFSAERPKGSFSTLEIQRTEQGDSAMYLCASRPGTKAEAFFGQGTRLTVV.

The chain carries TRBV10-3 and TRBJ2-5, with TRBD1 matching over 9 bases. J was trimmed by 5 bases and V by 6 bases; bases with no gene match: 10. Germline CDR1 ENHRY, CDR2 SYGVKD. The CDR3 is 15 residues long. The CDR3 sequence is CAIRKRQGDGETQYF. CDR3 nucleotide sequence: TGTGCCATCAGGAAGAGACAGGGGGACGGTGAGACCCAGTACTTC.

V usage is TRBV18 and J usage is TRBJ1-2; D is perhaps TRBD1 (6 bases). The CDR3 covers 16 residues. V was shortened by 3 bases and J by 4 bases, with 18 bases between the two germline ends. CDR1 is KGHSH, CDR2 LQKENI, per germline. This chain's CDR3 is CASSPGTGPSGYGYTF. In nucleotides, the CDR3 is TGTGCCAGCTCACCTGGAACAGGGCCCTCGGGCTATGGCTACACCTTC. The variable domain in full, completed from reference TRBV18 and TRBJ1-2, reads NAGVMQNPRHLVRRRGQEARLRCSPMKGHSHVYWYRQLPEEGLKFMVYLQKENIIDESGMPKERFSAEFPKEGPSILRIQQVVRGDSAAYFCASSPGTGPSGYGYTFGSGTRLTVV.

The chain carries TRBV6-5 and TRBJ1-6; maybe TRBD1 (6 bases). The CDR3 consists of 15 residues. The germline V gene has CDR1 MNHEY and CDR2 SVGAGI. With 6 bases removed from V and 0 bases from J, the gap between germline ends came to 9 bases. In DNA form, the CDR3 reads TGTGCCAGCAGGGACAGTGGCTCCTATAATTCACCCCTCCACTTT. Protein sequence: CASRDSGSYNSPLHF.

The chain couples TRBV5-4 to TRBJ2-2, with D tentatively TRBD2 (6 bases). The germline V and J ends were trimmed by 0 bases and 6 bases, with 6 bases remaining between them. Per the germline V gene, CDR1 is SGHNT and CDR2 is YYREEE (reference sequence). The CDR3 extends over 13 amino acids. The DNA for the CDR3 is TGTGCCAGCAGCTTGGGGGGGGCCGGGGAGCTGTTTTTT. Translating gives CASSLGGAGELFF.

J is TRBJ1-1 and V is TRBV5-1; D is uncertain. Between the trimmed V and J ends, which lost 5 bases and 4 bases, there was a span of 12 bases. The CDR3 is made up of 13 amino acids. Germline CDR1 is SGHRS and CDR2 is YFSETQ. DNA for the CDR3: TGCGCCAGCAGTTCGAGGCAACTCACTGAAGCTTTCTTT. Its protein is CASSSRQLTEAFF.

The J gene is TRBJ2-3, the V gene TRBV18; 12 bases agree with TRBD2. This CDR3 comprises 16 residues. V trimming: 3 bases; J trimming: 2 bases; junction bases outside the gene matches: 3. CDR1 is KGHSH and CDR2 is LQKENI in the germline V gene. The chain's CDR3 is CASSPLAGGTTDTQYF. The CDR3 DNA reads TGTGCCAGCTCACCCCTAGCGGGGGGGACCACAGATACGCAGTATTTT.

The chain couples TRBV18 to TRBJ1-2, with TRBD1 identical over 9 bases. This CDR3 region has 14 residues. With 4 bases clipped from V and 7 bases from J, the junction kept 7 bases outside the gene matches. Germline loops: CDR1 KGHSH, CDR2 LQKENI. CDR3 protein: CASSLRDRVRGYTF. The CDR3 nucleotides read TGTGCCAGCTCACTCCGGGACAGGGTACGTGGCTACACCTTC.

J is TRBJ1-5 and V is TRBV6-6; perhaps TRBD1 as D (6 bases). V lost 5 bases and J 5 bases, leaving 16 bases between the germline ends. The length of the CDR3 is 15 residues. The germline V gene encodes CDR1 MNHNY and CDR2 SVGAGI (reference sequence). CDR3 in amino acids: CASSRIRGSDQPQHF. Here the CDR3 DNA reads TGTGCCAGCAGTCGAATCAGGGGTTCGGATCAGCCCCAGCATTTT.

This rearrangement joins TRBV18 to TRBJ2-1, with 7 positions matching TRBD2. The CDR3 is made up of 15 amino acids. The germline V gene has CDR1 KGHSH and CDR2 LQKENI. V dropped 6 bases and J dropped 7; count of bases not matched to a gene: 12. CDR3 DNA: TGTGCCAGCTCCCTAGTTGGGGGAGCGGGGAATGAGCAGTTCTTC. It specifies CASSLVGGAGNEQFF.

This clone was counted a few times. The chain recombines TRBV6-6 with TRBJ1-2, with unresolved D. V lost 5 bases to trimming and J lost 10 bases, with 23 bases between them. CDR1 and CDR2 (germline): MNHNY, SVGAGI (reference sequence). This CDR3 has 15 residues. Here the CDR3 DNA reads TGTGCCAGCAGTCGAGGGCTACCGGCGATTGAGGACTACACCTTC. Protein product: CASSRGLPAIEDYTF.

The CDR3 loop is CASSLKRSLYEQYF. CDR3 DNA sequence: TGTGCCAGCAGTTTAAAACGGTCCCTTTACGAGCAGTACTTC. The V and J genes are TRBV27 and TRBJ2-7, with D unclear. CDR1 is MNHEY and CDR2 is SMNVEV in the germline V gene (reference sequence). The CDR3 sequence is 14 residues long. The V end was cut by 2 bases, the J end by 4 bases, with 12 bases between.